What follows are 28 T cell receptor beta chains derived from one specimen sequenced in a study of T cell responses to AZD1222 COVID-19 vaccine. Clones were sequenced by immunoSEQ multiplex PCR, and TCRdb holds only the in-frame ones, with some missing. The repertoire holds more than 100,000 clones, with 85% as singletons. Specimen: peripheral blood, collected 28 days after the second dose of the MenACWY control vaccine. These TCRs come from an adult who received the MenACWY meningococcal vaccine as a control.

This clone has a single count. This chain joins TRBV29-1 and TRBJ1-4; D might be TRBD1 (5 bases). CDR1 and CDR2 from the germline V gene are SQVTM and ANQGSEA. The germline V and J ends were trimmed by 4 bases and 8 bases, with 11 bases remaining between them. The CDR3 contains 12 residues. CDR3 DNA: TGCAGCGTTGGGGGGGGACTAGAAAAACTGTTTTTT. Protein: CSVGGGLEKLFF. The whole variable domain, filled in from reference TRBV29-1 and TRBJ1-4, reads SAVISQKPSRDICQRGTSLTIQCQVDSQVTMMFWYRQQPGQSLTLIATANQGSEATYESGFVIDKFPISRPNLTFSTLTVSNMSPEDSSIYLCSVGGGLEKLFFGSGTQLSVL.

Written as DNA, the CDR3 is TGTGCCAGCAGGCAGGACAGGCACTATGGCTACACCTTC. Amino acid sequence: CASRQDRHYGYTF. J is TRBJ1-2 and V is TRBV5-6; TRBD1 aligns across 7 bases. Germline values: CDR1 SGHDT, CDR2 YYEEEE. CDR3 length: 13 amino acids. V trimming: 5 bases; J trimming: 3 bases; junction bases outside the gene matches: 4.

This clone was picked up a small number of times. This chain uses TRBV27 with TRBJ1-6; D uncertain. The CDR3 contains 16 residues. Per germline, CDR1 MNHEY and CDR2 SMNVEV (reference sequence). Trimming left V 0 bases short and J 1 base short, with 7 bases between. This CDR3 reads CASSLSRESYNSPLHF. DNA of the CDR3: TGTGCCAGCAGTTTATCGAGGGAATCCTATAATTCACCCCTCCACTTT.

This clone appeared a single time. The chain is built from TRBV7-8 and TRBJ2-5; tentatively, D is TRBD2 (5 bases). Germline V CDR1 and CDR2: SGHVS, FQNEAQ. Trimming removed 2 bases at V and 7 bases at J, with 14 bases between. The CDR3 is 14 amino acids. DNA of the CDR3: TGTGCCAGCAGCTTACGGGATAGCTGGGTGACCCAGTACTTC. Amino acids: CASSLRDSWVTQYF.

This chain joins TRBV5-1 and TRBJ2-5; 8 bases agree with TRBD1. The germline V gene encodes CDR1 SGHRS and CDR2 YFSETQ. The CDR3 sequence is 13 residues long. Trimming at V came to 4 bases and at J to 7 bases, leaving 6 bases not matched to a gene. The chain's CDR3 is CASSNTGGGTQYF. The CDR3 DNA reads as TGCGCCAGCAGCAATACAGGGGGAGGGACCCAGTACTTC.

The rearrangement links TRBV7-8 to TRBJ1-5; D might be TRBD1 (5 bases). V shed 5 bases and J shed 1 base, with 21 bases lying between them. The CDR3 contains 18 residues. The germline CDR1 and CDR2 sequences are SGHVS and FQNEAQ. The CDR3 spells CASSPTRVLPASNQPQHF. CDR3 DNA: TGTGCCAGCAGCCCTACCAGGGTCCTCCCTGCGAGCAATCAGCCCCAGCATTTT.

The chain has TRBV7-2 and TRBJ2-2; a weak D match, TRBD2 (5 bases). Germline CDR1 SGHTA, CDR2 FQGNSA. Trimming stripped 4 bases from V and 2 bases from J, with 8 bases between. This CDR3 is 14 amino acids long. The CDR3 sequence: CASSSGVNTGELFF. The CDR3 nucleotides read TGTGCCAGCAGCTCCGGGGTCAACACCGGGGAGCTGTTTTTT.

The chain links TRBV7-2 to TRBJ1-4, with 8 bases aligning to TRBD1. Germline V gene sequence: CDR1 SGHTA, CDR2 FQGNSA. The CDR3 has 15 amino acids. The junction had 6 bases not matched to a gene; V was cut back by 2 bases and J by 7 bases. The CDR3 region has the DNA TGTGCCAGCAGCTTACGTCAGGGGGCTTCTGAAAAACTGTTTTTT. Translation: CASSLRQGASEKLFF.

V and J are TRBV28 and TRBJ2-2; D call uncertain. Germline CDR1 MDHEN, CDR2 SYDVKM. The V gene lost 8 bases and the J gene lost 8 bases, with 9 bases spanning the gap. This CDR3 has 11 residues. The DNA of the CDR3 is TGTGCCAGCTGGACGCCGGGGGAGCTGTTTTTT. This translates into CASWTPGELFF.

This chain joins TRBV19 and TRBJ2-5, with 8 bases aligning to TRBD2. Germline CDR1 LNHDA, CDR2 SQIVND (reference sequence). The CDR3 contains 16 residues. V lost 5 bases to trimming and J lost 3 bases; unmatched junction nucleotides: 11. The CDR3 region is CASSVGTSQPKETQYF. DNA of the CDR3: TGTGCCAGTAGTGTTGGGACTAGTCAACCCAAAGAGACCCAGTACTTC.

The J gene is TRBJ2-3, the V gene TRBV5-1; no firm D call. V was pared by 5 bases and J by 3 bases, with 10 bases between. Germline CDR1 SGHRS, CDR2 YFSETQ. CDR3 size: 13 residues. CDR3 nucleotides: TGCGCCAGCAGTACCATGGGGACAGATACGCAGTATTTT. It is translated as CASSTMGTDTQYF. Combining the CDR3 with reference TRBV5-1 and TRBJ2-3 gives the whole variable domain KAGVTQTPRYLIKTRGQQVTLSCSPISGHRSVSWYQQTPGQGLQFLFEYFSETQRNKGNFPGRFSGRQFSNSRSEMNVSTLELGDSALYLCASSTMGTDTQYFGPGTRLTVL.

This sequence joins TRBV12-5 and TRBJ1-1; a weak D match, TRBD1 (5 bases). This CDR3 is built from 14 residues. Germline values: CDR1 LGHNT, CDR2 FRNRAP. V dropped 0 bases and J dropped 5 bases, with 10 bases sitting between them. CDR3 sequence (DNA): TGTGCTAGTGGTTTGGTGGGGCTTAAGACTGAAGCTTTCTTT. This gives the protein CASGLVGLKTEAFF.

The V call is TRBV6-6, the J call TRBJ1-2; TRBD1 matches 7 bases. Germline lookup yields CDR1 MNHNY and CDR2 SVGAGI (reference sequence). After removal of 5 bases from V and 6 bases from J, the junction contained 12 bases not matched to a gene. This CDR3 is 15 amino acids long. In DNA form, the CDR3 reads TGTGCCAGCAGTACCACTCTGACAGGGAGGGATGGCTACACCTTC. Encoded protein: CASSTTLTGRDGYTF.

The table lists this clone with a few counts. V usage is TRBV29-1 and J usage is TRBJ2-1, with TRBD1 identical over 7 bases. The CDR3 consists of 14 residues. Germline V gene data show CDR1 as SQVTM and CDR2 as ANQGSEA. The ends lost 7 bases at V and 5 bases at J; junction bases unmatched: 11. This chain's CDR3 is CSALDRERNNEQFF. CDR3 nucleotide sequence: TGCAGCGCCCTAGACAGGGAGAGGAACAATGAGCAGTTCTTC.

The chain uses TRBV6-5 and TRBJ1-4; a weak D match, TRBD1 (6 bases). V gave up 5 bases and J gave up 7 bases, with 11 bases separating them. This CDR3 is 13 amino acids long. CDR1 is MNHEY, CDR2 SVGAGI, per germline. In nucleotides, the CDR3 is TGTGCCAGCAGTCTCCGCAGGGGTGAAAAACTGTTTTTT. Amino acids: CASSLRRGEKLFF.

The CDR3 bases are TGTGCCAGCTCACCGGCTGTTACCGGGACAAGTAATGAGCAGTACGTC. It is translated as CASSPAVTGTSNEQYV. The chain uses TRBV18 and TRBJ2-7; D is perhaps TRBD1 (6 bases). V shed 3 bases and J shed 7 bases, with 22 bases lying between them. Germline V gene sequence: CDR1 KGHSH, CDR2 LQKENI. The CDR3 sequence is 16 residues long.

This clone was detected only a few times. The chain joins TRBV19 to TRBJ1-4; D not resolved. Deletions cut 3 bases from V and 1 base from J, with 9 bases between. The CDR3 loop spans 15 amino acids. CDR1 LNHDA and CDR2 SQIVND come from the germline V gene (reference sequence). The CDR3 reads CASSIPAETNEKLFF. CDR3 DNA sequence: TGTGCCAGTAGTATCCCGGCGGAAACTAATGAAAAACTGTTTTTT.

V is TRBV6-5 and J is TRBJ1-2; TRBD1 aligns across 9 bases. Germline-derived CDR1 and CDR2 are MNHEY and SVGAGI. V gave up 6 bases and J gave up 8 bases; unmatched junction bases: 10. This CDR3 contains 14 residues. CDR3 in DNA: TGTGCCAGCAGCGCTACTCACAGGGGGCAGGGCTACACCTTC. It is translated as CASSATHRGQGYTF.

This clone was detected a few times. V gene TRBV24-1 combines with J gene TRBJ2-7; D uncertain. V lost 9 bases and J lost 5, with 16 bases in between. The CDR3 covers 13 residues. CDR1 is KGHDR, CDR2 SFDVKD, per germline. The CDR3 sequence: CATLVRTNHEQYF. The CDR3, as DNA: TGTGCCACCCTCGTCCGCACGAACCACGAGCAGTACTTC.

This clone was counted a single time. An end of the junction does not agree with germline; a read error may underlie this. The J gene is TRBJ2-2, the V gene TRBV11-2, with D perhaps matching TRBD2 (7 bases). Germline V gives CDR1 SGHAT, CDR2 FQNNGV. The CDR3 contains 17 residues. The CDR3 bases are TGTCCCAGCAGCTTCGGGGGCGGGCGCGGGGGCACCGGGGAGCTGTTTTTT. Encoded protein: CPSSFGGGRGGTGELFF.

This chain links TRBV27 with TRBJ2-7; D tentatively fits TRBD1 or TRBD2 (5 bases each). V was trimmed by 2 bases and J by 4 bases, leaving 15 bases between them. This CDR3 has 15 amino acids. From germline, CDR1 is MNHEY and CDR2 SMNVEV (reference sequence). CDR3 protein: CASSLARGRGYEQYF. CDR3 nucleotides: TGTGCCAGCAGTTTAGCCCGGGGACGGGGATACGAGCAGTACTTC.

V usage is TRBV10-1 and J usage is TRBJ1-1, with D perhaps TRBD1 (6 bases). Germline values: CDR1 WNHNN, CDR2 SYGVQD (reference sequence). The CDR3 has 12 residues. V lost 0 bases to trimming and J lost 9 bases, with 8 bases between them. The CDR3 sequence is CASSESDRKAFF. The CDR3 DNA reads TGCGCCAGCAGTGAGTCGGACAGAAAAGCTTTCTTT.

Concerning this clone: No conserved phenylalanine or tryptophan is present at the end of the CDR3, so a read error is the likely explanation. The limits of the CDR3 on the DNA are not certain, so only TCRdb's listed CDR3 is given. The rearrangement uses TRBV5-6 and TRBJ1-1; the table assigns TRBD1, which was not confirmed against the DNA. The CDR3 adds up to 13 amino acids, both ends counted. Germline loops: CDR1 SGHDT, CDR2 YYEEEE. The CDR3 sequence is CASSLTGTGAVEI.

This chain joins TRBV9 and TRBJ2-7, with unresolved D. V dropped 4 bases and J dropped 6 bases, with 11 bases sitting between them. Germline-derived CDR1 and CDR2 are SGDLS and YYNGEE. This CDR3 is built from 12 residues. CDR3 sequence: CASSLEVGEQYF. The CDR3 DNA follows: TGTGCCAGCAGCCTTGAGGTGGGCGAGCAGTACTTC.

This chain uses TRBV28 with TRBJ1-2; D may be TRBD1 (6 bases). Germline V CDR1 and CDR2: MDHEN, SYDVKM. The CDR3 length is 14 residues. V was clipped by 3 bases and J by 3 bases, with 11 bases between them. CDR3 DNA sequence: TGTGCCAGCAGTTTTGGGGGCTCCTACTATGGCTACACCTTC. Translation: CASSFGGSYYGYTF.

Of note for this clone: At one of its ends the junction is not consistent with the germline gene, which may arise from a read error. V usage is TRBV7-3 and J usage is TRBJ2-1, with D hard to call. The CDR3 has 13 amino acids. Germline CDR1 SGHTA, CDR2 FQGTGA. CDR3 nucleotides: TGTGCCAGCAGCGACGGGCCCTATAATGAGCAGTTCTTC. Translated, it gives CASSDGPYNEQFF.

In its sample, this clone was seen a few times. The gene calls are TRBV29-1 and TRBJ1-2; D remains ambiguous. There are 11 residues in the CDR3. Germline-derived CDR1 and CDR2 are SQVTM and ANQGSEA. Deletions cut 6 bases from V and 6 bases from J, with 11 bases between. CDR3: CSVTGVDGYTF. DNA of the CDR3: TGCAGCGTAACCGGGGTCGATGGCTACACCTTC.

The chain carries TRBV5-8 and TRBJ1-5; 8 positions match TRBD1. The V segment lost 0 bases and the J segment 3 bases; nucleotides outside the gene matches: 14. Germline CDR1 SGHTS, CDR2 YDEGEE. The length of the CDR3 is 19 residues. This CDR3 reads CASSLVRGRGPSDNQPQHF. In DNA, the CDR3 is TGTGCCAGCAGCTTGGTACGAGGCAGGGGGCCATCGGACAATCAGCCCCAGCATTTT.